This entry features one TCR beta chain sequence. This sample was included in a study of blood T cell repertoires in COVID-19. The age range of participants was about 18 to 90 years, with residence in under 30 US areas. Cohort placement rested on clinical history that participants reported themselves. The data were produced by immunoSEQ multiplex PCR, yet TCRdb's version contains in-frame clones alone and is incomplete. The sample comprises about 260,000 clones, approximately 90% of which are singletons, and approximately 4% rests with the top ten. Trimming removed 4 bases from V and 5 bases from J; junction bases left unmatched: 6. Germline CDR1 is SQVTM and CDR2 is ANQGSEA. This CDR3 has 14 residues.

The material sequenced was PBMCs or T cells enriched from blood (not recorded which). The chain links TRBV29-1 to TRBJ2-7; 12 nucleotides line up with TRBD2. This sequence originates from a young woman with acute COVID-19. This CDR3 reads CSVGTSGKFDEQYF. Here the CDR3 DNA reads TGCAGCGTTGGGACTAGCGGGAAATTCGACGAGCAGTACTTC.